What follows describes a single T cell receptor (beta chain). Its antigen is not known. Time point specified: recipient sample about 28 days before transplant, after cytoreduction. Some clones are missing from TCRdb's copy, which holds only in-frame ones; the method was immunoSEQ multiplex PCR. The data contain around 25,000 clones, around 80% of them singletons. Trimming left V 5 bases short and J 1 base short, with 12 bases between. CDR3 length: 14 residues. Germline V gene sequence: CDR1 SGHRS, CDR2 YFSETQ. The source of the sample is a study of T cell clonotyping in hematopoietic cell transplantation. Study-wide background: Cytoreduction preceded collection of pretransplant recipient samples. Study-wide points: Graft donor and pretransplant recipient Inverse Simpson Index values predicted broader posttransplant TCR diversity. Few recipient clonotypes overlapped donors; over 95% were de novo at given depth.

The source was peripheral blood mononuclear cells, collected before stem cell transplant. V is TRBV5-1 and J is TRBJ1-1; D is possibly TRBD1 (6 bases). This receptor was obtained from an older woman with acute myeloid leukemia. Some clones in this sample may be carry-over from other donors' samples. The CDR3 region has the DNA TGCGCCAGCAGGATGGACAGTTCGAACACTGAAGCTTTCTTT. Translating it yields CASRMDSSNTEAFF.